This TCR beta chain was captured in a study of cytomegalovirus exposure and HLA in healthy donors. With V trimmed by 6 bases and J by 7 bases, 9 bases remained unmatched. Per the germline V gene, CDR1 is SQVTM and CDR2 is ANQGSEA. The CDR3 extends over 13 amino acids. The primer mix had 60 Vbeta and 13 Jbeta primers. The data were produced by immunoSEQ multiplex PCR, yet TCRdb's version contains in-frame clones alone and is incomplete. The table lists about 130,000 clones, around 77% of them singletons. Material for sequencing was PBMCs. The sequence came from a man aged 50 or older in good health and CMV-seronegative. The rearrangement links TRBV29-1 to TRBJ1-2; 9 bases match TRBD1. The CDR3, as DNA: TGCAGCGTACCGGGACAGGGTCGTATTGGCTACACCTTC. Its translation is CSVPGQGRIGYTF.